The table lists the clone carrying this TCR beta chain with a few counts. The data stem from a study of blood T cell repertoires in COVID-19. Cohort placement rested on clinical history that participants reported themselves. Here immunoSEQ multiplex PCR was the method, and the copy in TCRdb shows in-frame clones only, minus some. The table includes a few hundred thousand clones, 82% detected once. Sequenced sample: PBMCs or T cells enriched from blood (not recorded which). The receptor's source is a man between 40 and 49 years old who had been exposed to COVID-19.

Here the CDR3 DNA reads TGTGCCAGCAGCTTACAACCCCTACTAGTAAGCCAAGAGACCCAGTACTTC. Translation: CASSLQPLLVSQETQYF. The J gene is TRBJ2-5, the V gene TRBV7-6, with D perhaps matching TRBD2 (5 bases). V gave up 2 bases and J gave up 1 base, with 17 bases separating them. The CDR3 length is 17 residues. Germline V gene data show CDR1 as SGHVS and CDR2 as FNYEAQ.